Presented here are 2 T cell receptor beta chains from one specimen sequenced in a study of PD-1 blockade in classical Hodgkin lymphoma. Data came from immunoSEQ multiplex PCR; TCRdb stores just in-frame clones and leaves some out. Among around 25,000 clones listed, approximately 95% were seen once. Time point specified: newly diagnosed, previously untreated cHL patient sample. The sequenced material came from peripheral blood mononuclear cells (PBMCs). Receptors originate from a human donor with classical Hodgkin lymphoma.

The table lists this clone with a few counts. The chain joins TRBV7-2 to TRBJ1-2; a possible D gene is TRBD1 (6 bases). Looked up from germline, CDR1 is SGHTA and CDR2 is FQGNSA. CDR3 length: 15 residues. Between the trimmed V and J ends, which lost 4 bases and 2 bases, there was a span of 14 bases. CDR3 sequence reads: CASSWGAQANYGYTF. The CDR3 DNA sequence: TGTGCCAGCAGCTGGGGGGCACAGGCCAACTATGGCTACACCTTC.

The rearrangement links TRBV7-9 to TRBJ2-1; D remains ambiguous. The CDR3 is made up of 19 amino acids. Germline V lookup: CDR1 SEHNR, CDR2 FQNEAQ (reference sequence). Trimming pared 5 bases from V and 0 bases from J, leaving 23 bases between. CDR3 sequence: CASSPPGVWDQSSYNEQFF. The CDR3 DNA follows: TGTGCCAGCAGCCCTCCGGGTGTGTGGGATCAGAGCTCCTACAATGAGCAGTTCTTC.